This T cell receptor beta chain was identified in a study of blood T cell repertoires in COVID-19. Study-wide context: Samples representing acute and convalescent COVID-19 were sourced from the United States, Italy and Spain. PBMCs, B-cell-depleted T cells, or T cells provided the cDNA or gDNA that made up the material.

The CDR3 has 18 amino acids. J lost 3 bases, V lost 0 bases, and 9 bases had no gene match. Germline V gene lookup returns CDR1 LGHNA and CDR2 YNFKEQ. Original handling: Scientists estimated how many nucleated cells there were by amplifying reference gene primers. Sequencing was performed with immunoSEQ multiplex PCR; in TCRdb, only in-frame clones are kept and a portion is missing. Clonal size and the V and J genes are those of that table, whereas D and trimming came from the DNA. The table shows about 250,000 clones, with 80% to 90% occurring only once. The sequence was obtained from a man aged 30 to 39 with acute or convalescent COVID-19. The chain employs TRBV4-2 and TRBJ1-3, with 9 bases identical to TRBD1. The sample consisted of peripheral blood. As DNA, the CDR3 is TGTGCCAGCAGCCAAGAACCTCAGGGGACAGGGAGTGGAAACACCATATATTTT. It codes for CASSQEPQGTGSGNTIYF.